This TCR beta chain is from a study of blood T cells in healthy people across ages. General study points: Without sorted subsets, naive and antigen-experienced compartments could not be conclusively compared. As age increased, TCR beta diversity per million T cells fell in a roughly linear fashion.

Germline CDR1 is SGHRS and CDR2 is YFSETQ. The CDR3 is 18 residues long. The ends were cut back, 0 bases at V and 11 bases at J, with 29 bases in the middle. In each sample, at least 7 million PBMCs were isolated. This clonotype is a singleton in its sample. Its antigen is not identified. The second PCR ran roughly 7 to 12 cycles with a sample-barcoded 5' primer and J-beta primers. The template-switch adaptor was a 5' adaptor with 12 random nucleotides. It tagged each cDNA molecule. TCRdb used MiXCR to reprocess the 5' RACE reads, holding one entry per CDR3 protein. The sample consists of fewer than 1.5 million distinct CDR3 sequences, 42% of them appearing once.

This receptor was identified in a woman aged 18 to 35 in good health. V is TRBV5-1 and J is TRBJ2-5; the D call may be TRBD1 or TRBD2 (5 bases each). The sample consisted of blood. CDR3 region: CASSLVRPLGGGFNEQYF. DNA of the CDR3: TGCGCCAGCAGCTTGGTAAGGCCCCTCGGTGGGGGATTCAATGAGCAGTACTTC. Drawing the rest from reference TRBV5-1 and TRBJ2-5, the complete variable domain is KAGVTQTPRYLIKTRGQQVTLSCSPISGHRSVSWYQQTPGQGLQFLFEYFSETQRNKGNFPGRFSGRQFSNSRSEMNVSTLELGDSALYLCASSLVRPLGGGFNEQYFGPGTRLLVL.